This T cell receptor (beta chain) was recovered during a study of blood T cell repertoires in COVID-19. As for the study in general: Acute-phase and convalescent COVID-19 samples originated in the United States, Italy and Spain.

The CDR3 is made up of 11 amino acids. Deletions cut 6 bases from V and 5 bases from J, with 8 bases between. Per germline, CDR1 SNHLY and CDR2 FYNNEI. The assay was immunoSEQ multiplex PCR, and TCRdb's table has in-frame clones only and misses some. Of 350,000 or so clones listed, more than 75% are singletons. Material for sequencing was peripheral blood. This chain uses TRBV2 with TRBJ2-7, with D possibly TRBD1 on 5 matching bases. The TCR was taken from a woman aged 25-40 years with COVID-19, enrolled during active disease. CDR3 sequence reads: CASSVRDEQYF. The CDR3 nucleotides are TGTGCCAGCAGCGTCAGGGACGAGCAGTACTTC.